This TCR beta chain is drawn from a study of T cell changes during pregnancy in multiple sclerosis (dated by TCRdb to between 2018 and 2021). For context, the study as a whole: Changes in the T cell repertoire over the course of pregnancy were examined in this study in women with multiple sclerosis.

From the germline V gene, CDR1 is MNHEY and CDR2 is SVGAGI. Taken from cysteine to phenylalanine, the CDR3 has 15 residues. The entry retains the CDR3 DNA only, 45 bases that are in frame from base 1. V is shortened by 7 bases, J by 5 bases, and the region joining them spans 18 bases. With respect to this clone: The target of this receptor is not known. No much larger clonotype is one base removed from it; base qualities were not supplied.

Library preparation employed the immunoSEQ multiplex PCR assay. The source is immuneACCESS, and TCRdb retained only in-frame sequences with V and J called. Part of the clones is not carried over; for the studies checked, unresolved V genes explain less than half of this, and the remainder is unexplained. This sample is represented by about 23,000 clones; about 83% of them were singletons. Less than 9% of the sample lies in the top ten. The sequence links TRBV6-5 to TRBJ2-1; no D gene is confidently identified. The source was CD8+ T cells from peripheral blood mononuclear cells, collected before pregnancy. This sequence was found in a female donor with multiple sclerosis, enrolled in a pregnancy study. In nucleotides, the sequence is TGTGCCAGCACCTCTATCTTAGACACTGACAATGAGCAGTTCTTC. This gives the protein CASTSILDTDNEQFF.